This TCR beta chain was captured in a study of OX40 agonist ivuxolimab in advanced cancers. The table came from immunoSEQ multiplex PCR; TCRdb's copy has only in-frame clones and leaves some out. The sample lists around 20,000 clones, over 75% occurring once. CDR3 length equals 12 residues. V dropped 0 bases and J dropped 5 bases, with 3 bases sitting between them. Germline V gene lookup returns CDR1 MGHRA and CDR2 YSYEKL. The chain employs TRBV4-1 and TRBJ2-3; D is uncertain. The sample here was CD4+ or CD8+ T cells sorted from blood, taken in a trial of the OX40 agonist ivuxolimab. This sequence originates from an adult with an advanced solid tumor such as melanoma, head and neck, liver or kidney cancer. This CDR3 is CASSQERDTQYF. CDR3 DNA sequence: TGCGCCAGCAGCCAAGAACGAGATACGCAGTATTTT.